The source of this TCR beta chain is a study of blood T cell repertoires in COVID-19. In the source study's methods: By means of reference gene primer amplification, nucleated cell counts were estimated. Repertoires were generated with immunoSEQ multiplex PCR, while TCRdb's copy carries only in-frame clones and drops some. That table gives V, J and clone size, and the DNA gave D and trimming. The table records 250,000 to 350,000 clones, around 85% of them present only once. The length of the CDR3 is 15 residues. Per germline, CDR1 MNHEY and CDR2 SMNVEV (reference sequence). Germline trimming cut 6 bases from V and 7 bases from J; bases unmatched to any gene: 5.

The clonotype was recovered from a middle-aged woman who had recovered from COVID-19. Input material: PBMCs or T cells enriched from blood (not recorded which). The chain recombines TRBV27 with TRBJ2-2, with 13 bases aligning to TRBD2. The CDR3 DNA follows: TGTGCCAGCAGGCCCACTAGCGGGAGGGTCGGGGAGCTGTTTTTT. It yields the protein CASRPTSGRVGELFF.